The 22 T cell receptor beta chains below were found in one sample sequenced in a study of blood T cell repertoires in COVID-19. Produced via immunoSEQ multiplex PCR; TCRdb's table is partial and in-frame only. The sample has 180,000 or so clones, more than 75% seen once. The specimen sequenced was PBMCs or T cells enriched from blood (not recorded which). The origin of the receptors is a human donor with acute COVID-19. The donor label of this sample is uncertain.

The chain uses TRBV24-1 and TRBJ2-2, with 11 bases identical to TRBD2. Germline values: CDR1 KGHDR, CDR2 SFDVKD. The CDR3 length is 17 residues. Losses at the gene ends were 2 bases for V and 1 base for J; bases not matched to a gene: 2. The CDR3 region is CATSDSTSGENTGELFF. The DNA for the CDR3 is TGTGCCACCAGTGATTCGACTAGCGGGGAGAACACCGGGGAGCTGTTTTTT.

The V and J genes are TRBV20-1 and TRBJ2-5, with no clear D. Per the germline V gene, CDR1 is DFQATT and CDR2 is SNEGSKA (reference sequence). The CDR3 runs to 11 residues. V was trimmed by 4 bases and J by 5 bases, leaving 8 bases between them. CDR3 nucleotides: TGCAGTGCTATGAGCCGGGAGACCCAGTACTTC. Protein product: CSAMSRETQYF.

In its sample, this clone was seen once. V usage is TRBV4-1 and J usage is TRBJ2-3; maybe TRBD2 (7 bases). The CDR3 is made up of 16 amino acids. With 4 bases removed from V and 3 bases from J, the gap between germline ends came to 17 bases. The germline CDR1 and CDR2 sequences are MGHRA and YSYEKL. Here the CDR3 DNA reads TGCGCCAGCAGCCGGAGCCAGGAGGGGGGGACAGATACGCAGTATTTT. This encodes CASSRSQEGGTDTQYF.

The rearrangement joins TRBV5-1 to TRBJ2-1; 13 bases align to TRBD2. The CDR3 has 15 residues. Per germline, CDR1 SGHRS and CDR2 YFSETQ. The V segment lost 0 bases and the J segment 10 bases; nucleotides outside the gene matches: 4. The CDR3 reads CASSLVGLAGEEQFF. In DNA, the CDR3 is TGCGCCAGCAGCTTGGTCGGACTAGCGGGGGAAGAGCAGTTCTTC.

This sequence joins TRBV3-1 (or the pseudogene TRBV3-2) and TRBJ1-1; D is ambiguous. V lost 5 bases, J lost 1 base, and 5 bases lay in between. The CDR3 runs 12 residues. Germline V gives CDR1 LGHDT, CDR2 YNNKEL (reference sequence). The CDR3 region is CASSVKNTEAFF. The CDR3 nucleotides are TGTGCCAGCAGCGTCAAGAACACTGAAGCTTTCTTT.

The rearrangement links TRBV5-1 to TRBJ2-3; a possible D gene is TRBD2 (5 bases). CDR1 SGHRS and CDR2 YFSETQ come from the germline V gene. Deletions cut 1 base from V and 3 bases from J, with 9 bases between. This CDR3 is 14 amino acids long. CDR3 region: CASSLTGWTDTQYF. The CDR3 DNA is TGCGCCAGCAGCTTGACGGGATGGACAGATACGCAGTATTTT.

The chain has TRBV9 and TRBJ1-2; D is uncertain. Germline loops: CDR1 SGDLS, CDR2 YYNGEE. The CDR3 runs 11 residues. The V end lost 6 bases, the J end lost 1 base, and 4 bases lay between the germline ends. CDR3: CASTHNYGYTF. The CDR3 DNA sequence: TGTGCCAGCACACATAACTATGGCTACACCTTC.

This clone was found once. J is TRBJ2-1 and V is TRBV19; 9 bases line up with TRBD1. V lost 0 bases and J lost 6; bases outside the gene matches: 9. The CDR3 runs 17 residues. Germline V gives CDR1 LNHDA, CDR2 SQIVND (reference sequence). The CDR3 reads CASSIDTGTGRANEQFF. The CDR3 bases are TGTGCCAGTAGTATAGATACCGGGACAGGGAGAGCCAATGAGCAGTTCTTC.

The chain uses TRBV19 and TRBJ1-2, with a weak D call TRBD1 (5 bases). In germline, CDR1 is LNHDA, CDR2 SQIVND (reference sequence). Deletions cut 1 base from V and 6 bases from J, with 21 bases between. This CDR3 spans 17 amino acids. DNA for the CDR3: TGTGCCAGTAGTATAGGGTCAATGGACATTTTAGGTCATGGCTACACCTTC. Protein product: CASSIGSMDILGHGYTF.

The V gene is TRBV6-4, the J gene TRBJ2-1; D may be TRBD1 (6 bases). The germline gives CDR1 MRHNA, CDR2 SNTAGT. Deletions cut 5 bases from V and 5 bases from J, with 16 bases between. The CDR3 has 15 amino acids. The chain's CDR3 is CASSPHREFNNEQFF. As DNA, the CDR3 is TGTGCCAGCAGTCCCCACAGGGAATTTAACAATGAGCAGTTCTTC.

The V call is TRBV30, the J call TRBJ2-3; no firm D call. CDR3 length: 13 residues. With 0 bases removed from V and 5 bases from J, the gap between germline ends came to 9 bases. Germline V gene lookup returns CDR1 GTSNPN and CDR2 SVGIG (reference sequence). The CDR3 spells CAWSVLGRDTQYF. CDR3 nucleotide sequence: TGTGCCTGGAGTGTACTTGGGCGAGATACGCAGTATTTT.

The chain recombines TRBV5-3 with TRBJ2-7; D possibly corresponds to TRBD2 (5 bases). TRBV5-3 is reported as an ORF; its role is uncertain. The CDR3 totals 12 residues. The V and J ends lost 6 bases and 9 bases respectively, with 16 bases between them. CDR3 DNA: TGTGCCAGAAACGGGGTGGGAACTGGGCAGTACTTC. Translating gives CARNGVGTGQYF.

This chain links TRBV5-1 with TRBJ2-1; 10 bases map to TRBD2. V lost 3 bases, J lost 4 bases, and 10 bases stayed unmatched. The V gene's germline CDR1 is SGHRS and CDR2 YFSETQ. The CDR3 is 17 residues long. CDR3 in amino acids: CASSSWLAGAGYNEQFF. The CDR3 DNA follows: TGCGCCAGCAGCTCGTGGCTAGCGGGGGCCGGATACAATGAGCAGTTCTTC.

The J gene is TRBJ1-2, the V gene TRBV18; no clear D. Between the trimmed V and J ends, which lost 0 bases and 2 bases, there was a span of 13 bases. Germline V gives CDR1 KGHSH, CDR2 LQKENI. This CDR3 comprises 16 residues. The CDR3, as DNA: TGTGCCAGCTCACCACCTGGCGGGGAGGGAAACTATGGCTACACCTTC. Translation: CASSPPGGEGNYGYTF.

The chain couples TRBV4-2 to TRBJ2-7, with 7 positions matching TRBD1. This CDR3 has 15 residues. The junction had 4 bases not matched to a gene; V was cut back by 0 bases and J by 2 bases. Germline CDR1 reads LGHNA; CDR2 reads YNFKEQ. CDR3 in DNA: TGTGCCAGCAGCCAAGACAGGACAGGCGCCTACGAGCAGTACTTC. This sequence encodes CASSQDRTGAYEQYF.

This sequence joins TRBV10-3 and TRBJ2-3; 8 positions match TRBD2. The V segment lost 10 bases and the J segment 2 bases; nucleotides outside the gene matches: 8. This CDR3 region has 14 residues. From germline, CDR1 is ENHRY and CDR2 SYGVKD. The CDR3: CATKRGRDTDTQYF. In DNA, the CDR3 is TGTGCCACTAAGCGGGGGCGAGACACAGATACGCAGTATTTT.

Details on this clone: Other DNA sequences in this specimen translate into the identical CDR3. The chain uses TRBV9 and TRBJ2-1, with D perhaps matching TRBD1 (6 bases). Germline V gene lookup returns CDR1 SGDLS and CDR2 YYNGEE. Trimming stripped 2 bases from V and 5 bases from J, with 8 bases between. This CDR3 is 13 amino acids long. Here the CDR3 DNA reads TGTGCCAGCAGCGTCACAGGGAACAATGAGCAGTTCTTC. Translating it yields CASSVTGNNEQFF.

The rearrangement joins TRBV3-1 (or the pseudogene TRBV3-2) to TRBJ1-3; D is perhaps TRBD1 (5 bases). In germline, CDR1 is LGHDT, CDR2 YNNKEL (reference sequence). This CDR3 has 15 residues. V lost 3 bases to trimming and J lost 8 bases, with 17 bases between them. The CDR3 sequence: CASSQGGRVVDTIYF. The CDR3 coding sequence is TGTGCCAGCAGCCAGGGGGGTAGGGTGGTCGACACCATATATTTT.

The chain uses TRBV11-2 and TRBJ2-7, with D possibly TRBD1 on 6 matching bases. This CDR3 is built from 13 residues. Trimming removed 2 bases from V and 5 bases from J, with 10 bases in between. Looked up from germline, CDR1 is SGHAT and CDR2 is FQNNGV. Here the CDR3 reads CASSLYRVHEQYF. DNA for the CDR3: TGTGCCAGCAGCTTATACAGGGTCCACGAGCAGTACTTC.

The chain combines TRBV6-5 with TRBJ1-3; TRBD1 might be the D (5 bases). The germline gives CDR1 MNHEY, CDR2 SVGAGI. This CDR3 is 14 amino acids long. V lost 5 bases to trimming and J lost 4 bases, with 12 bases between them. In DNA form, the CDR3 reads TGTGCCAGCAGTCCAATTCAGGGAGGAAACACCATATATTTT. Amino acid sequence: CASSPIQGGNTIYF.

V and J are TRBV3-1 (or the pseudogene TRBV3-2) and TRBJ1-2; 11 bases fit TRBD1. The germline V gene has CDR1 LGHDT and CDR2 YNNKEL (reference sequence). CDR3 length equals 15 residues. The V segment lost 5 bases and the J segment 3 bases; nucleotides outside the gene matches: 5. CDR3 bases: TGTGCCAGCAGCAGGACAGGGGGCGATTACTATGGCTACACCTTC. It is translated as CASSRTGGDYYGYTF.

V gene TRBV2 combines with J gene TRBJ2-7; a weak D match, TRBD1 (6 bases). With 4 bases removed from V and 5 bases from J, the gap between germline ends came to 12 bases. CDR3 length: 13 amino acids. From germline, CDR1 is SNHLY and CDR2 FYNNEI. The CDR3 nucleotides are TGTGCCAGCAGTGCCCAGGGGTGGAACGAGCAGTACTTC. As protein: CASSAQGWNEQYF. Full variable domain (missing parts from reference TRBV2 and TRBJ2-7): EPEVTQTPSHQVTQMGQEVILRCVPISNHLYFYWYRQILGQKVEFLVSFYNNEISEKSEIFDDQFSVERPDGSNFTLKIRSTKLEDSAMYFCASSAQGWNEQYFGPGTRLTVT.